This T cell receptor beta chain was identified during a study of metastatic and nonmetastatic thyroid tumors. MiXCR re-clonotyped the PCR reads for TCRdb. The sample comprises almost 70,000 clones, 14% of which are singletons, and about 6.5% rests with the top ten. The sample holds many counts of this clone. Thyroid surgery had not been preceded by any treatment in any patient. The TCR originated in a male donor with papillary thyroid cancer or a benign thyroid nodule (not recorded which). Some clones in this sample may be carry-over from other donors' samples. Input material: blood.

In DNA, the CDR3 is TGTGCCAGCAGCCATGGAAACACCATATATTTT. It yields the protein CASSHGNTIYF. The V gene is TRBV3-1, the J gene TRBJ1-3; D remains unclear. V was clipped by 3 bases and J by 3 bases, with 0 bases between them. Per germline, CDR1 LGHDT and CDR2 YNNKEL (reference sequence). The CDR3 spans 11 residues.